This T cell receptor (beta chain) is drawn from a study of T cell repertoires in cytomegalovirus infection. Study-wide context: A matching HLA type, together with CMV infection, was signaled by public TCR beta signatures.

This clonotype came up a few times. Its antigen is not known. TCRdb used MiXCR to reprocess the reads, holding one entry per CDR3 protein. This table holds 550,000 to 850,000 distinct CDR3 sequences, around 30% found once. V shed 3 bases and J shed 3 bases, with 12 bases lying between them. The CDR3 is made up of 14 amino acids. Germline CDR1 is LGHDT and CDR2 is YNNKEL (reference sequence). General study points: Using cumulative public TCR beta family frequency, the authors identified those who carried CMV together with the relevant HLA. There were HLA-C-restricted CMV-specific TCR beta clonotypes dominating the ex vivo response.

The sample in question was cultured PBMCs, obtained from culture after CMV antigen stimulation. V usage is TRBV3-1 and J usage is TRBJ2-7; D perhaps matches TRBD2 (6 bases). This TCR was sampled from a human donor in good health (CMV status not recorded). Some clones in this sample may be carry-over from other donors' samples. The DNA of the CDR3 is TGTGCCAGCAGCCATGCACTAGCCGGCTACGAGCAGTACTTC. This gives the protein CASSHALAGYEQYF.